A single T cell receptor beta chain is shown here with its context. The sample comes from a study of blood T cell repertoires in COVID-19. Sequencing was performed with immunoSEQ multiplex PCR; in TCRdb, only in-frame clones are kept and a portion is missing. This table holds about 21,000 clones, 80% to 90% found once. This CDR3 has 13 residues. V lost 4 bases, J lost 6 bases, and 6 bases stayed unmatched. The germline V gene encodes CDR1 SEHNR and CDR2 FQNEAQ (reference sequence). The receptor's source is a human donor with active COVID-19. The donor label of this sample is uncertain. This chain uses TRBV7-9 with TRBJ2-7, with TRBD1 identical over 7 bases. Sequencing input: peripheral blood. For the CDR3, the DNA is TGTGCCAGCAGCTCCAGACAGGGTGGCGAGCAGTACTTC. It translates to CASSSRQGGEQYF.